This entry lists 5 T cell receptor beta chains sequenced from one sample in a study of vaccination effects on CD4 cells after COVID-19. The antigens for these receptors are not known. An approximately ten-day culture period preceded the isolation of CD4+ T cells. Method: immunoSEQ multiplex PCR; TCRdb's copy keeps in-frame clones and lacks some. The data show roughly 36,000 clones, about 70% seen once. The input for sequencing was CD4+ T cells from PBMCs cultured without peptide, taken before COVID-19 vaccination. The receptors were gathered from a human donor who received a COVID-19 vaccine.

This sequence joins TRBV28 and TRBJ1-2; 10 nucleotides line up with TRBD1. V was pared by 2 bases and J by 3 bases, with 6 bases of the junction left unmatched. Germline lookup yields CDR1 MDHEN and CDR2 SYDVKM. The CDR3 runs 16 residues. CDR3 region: CASSLIGTGEDYGYTF. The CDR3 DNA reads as TGTGCCAGCAGTTTAATCGGGACAGGGGAGGACTATGGCTACACCTTC.

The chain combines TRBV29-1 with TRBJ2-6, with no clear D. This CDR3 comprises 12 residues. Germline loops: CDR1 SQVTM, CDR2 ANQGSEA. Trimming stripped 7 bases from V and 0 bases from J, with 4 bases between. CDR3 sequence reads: CSAYSGANVLTF. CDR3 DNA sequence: TGCAGCGCTTACTCTGGGGCCAACGTCCTGACTTTC.

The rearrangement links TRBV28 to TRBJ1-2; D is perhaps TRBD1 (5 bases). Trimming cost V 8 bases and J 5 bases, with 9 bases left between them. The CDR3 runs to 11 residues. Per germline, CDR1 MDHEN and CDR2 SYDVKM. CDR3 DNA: TGTGCCAGCGGCAGGGAATATGGCTACACCTTC. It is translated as CASGREYGYTF.

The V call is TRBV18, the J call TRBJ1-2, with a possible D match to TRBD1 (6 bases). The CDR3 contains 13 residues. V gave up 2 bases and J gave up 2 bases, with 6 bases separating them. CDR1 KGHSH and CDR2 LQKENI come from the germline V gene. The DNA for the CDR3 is TGTGCCAGCTCACCAGGGGGCAACTATGGCTACACCTTC. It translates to CASSPGGNYGYTF.

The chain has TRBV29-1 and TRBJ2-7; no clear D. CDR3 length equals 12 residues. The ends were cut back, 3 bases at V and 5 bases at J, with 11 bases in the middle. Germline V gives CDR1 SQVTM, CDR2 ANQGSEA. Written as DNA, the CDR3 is TGCAGCGTTGAGGGAAGGGCGGACGAGCAGTACTTC. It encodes CSVEGRADEQYF.